This T cell receptor (beta chain) was identified in a study of CD8 T cells in Susac syndrome. It was with random hexamers that roughly 0.5 to 1 ug RNA was reverse transcribed. Across 54 Vbeta and 13 Jbeta, TCR beta CDR3 was amplified with immunoSEQ multiplex PCR. From the immunoSEQ multiplex PCR reads, TCRdb called clonotypes with MiXCR, one entry per CDR3 protein. The sample has 95,000 to 150,000 distinct CDR3 sequences, around 94% seen once. CD8+ and CD4+ T cells from blood underwent TCR beta sequencing, which was carried out in a high-throughput format. Patients with Susac syndrome met diagnostic criteria defined recently for definite or probable disease. The CD8+ and CD4+ T cells were negatively isolated, with the TEMRA cells enriched by FACS. The CDR3 extends over 16 amino acids. Trimming took off 6 bases at V and 1 base at J, with 18 bases between the two ends. The germline gives CDR1 MNHEY, CDR2 SMNVEV (reference sequence).

The J gene is TRBJ2-5, the V gene TRBV27, with D possibly matching TRBD2 (5 bases). Sequencing input: CD8+ T cells from PBMCs. The sequence was obtained from a human donor with Susac syndrome. Here the CDR3 reads CASSPSQRNFQETQYF. The CDR3 DNA is TGTGCCAGCAGCCCTTCCCAGCGGAATTTCCAAGAGACCCAGTACTTC.